The rows below give T cell receptor beta chains drawn from one sample of a study of cytomegalovirus exposure and HLA in healthy donors. The assay was immunoSEQ multiplex PCR, and TCRdb's table has in-frame clones only and misses some. The sample consists of roughly 59,000 clones, more than 85% of them appearing once. The specimen sequenced was PBMCs. All receptors come from a man younger than 30 in good health and CMV-seropositive. CDR3s include the opening cysteine and the closing phenylalanine or tryptophan. D genes are given only for firm matches. Clone size appears in some rows only: once, few, many, or a class for an expanded clone.

d_gene	v_gene	j_gene	abundance	CDR3aa	CDR3nt
-	TRBV12-5	TRBJ1-1	-	CASGLVVGEGGEAFF	TGTGCTAGTGGTTTGGTAGTCGGGGAAGGGGGTGAAGCTTTCTTT
-	TRBV29-1	TRBJ2-2	once	CSVGGRVDTGELFF	TGCAGCGTTGGGGGCAGGGTCGACACCGGGGAGCTGTTTTTT
TRBD2	TRBV10-2	TRBJ2-3	-	CASSLAERRETQYF	TGCGCCAGCAGTCTAGCGGAGAGGCGGGAGACGCAGTATTTT
TRBD2	TRBV18	TRBJ2-7	-	CASSPLGLAGDYEQYF	TGTGCCAGCTCACCGCTGGGCCTAGCGGGAGACTACGAGCAGTACTTC
-	TRBV9	TRBJ2-4	once	CASSVGNRRNIQYF	TGTGCCAGCAGCGTGGGGAACAGGCGAAACATTCAGTACTTC
TRBD1	TRBV27	TRBJ2-7	-	CASSSGQGGLEQYF	TGTGCCAGCAGCTCCGGACAGGGGGGTCTCGAGCAGTACTTC
TRBD1	TRBV6-1	TRBJ1-2	once	CASSEPGTANYGYTF	TGTGCCAGCAGTGAACCCGGGACAGCTAACTATGGCTACACCTTC
TRBD1	TRBV15	TRBJ2-1	once	CATSRPGTGTNEQFF	TGTGCCACCAGCCGACCAGGGACAGGGACTAATGAGCAGTTCTTC
-	TRBV5-1	TRBJ1-1	-	CASSFFDKGEAFF	TGCGCCAGCAGCTTCTTCGACAAGGGGGAAGCTTTCTTT
-	TRBV27	TRBJ2-2	-	CASSLGQTNTGELFF	TGTGCCAGCAGTTTAGGACAAACGAACACCGGGGAGCTGTTTTTT
TRBD2	TRBV2	TRBJ2-5	-	CASSEGAGVETQYF	TGTGCCAGCAGTGAAGGAGCGGGAGTAGAGACCCAGTACTTC